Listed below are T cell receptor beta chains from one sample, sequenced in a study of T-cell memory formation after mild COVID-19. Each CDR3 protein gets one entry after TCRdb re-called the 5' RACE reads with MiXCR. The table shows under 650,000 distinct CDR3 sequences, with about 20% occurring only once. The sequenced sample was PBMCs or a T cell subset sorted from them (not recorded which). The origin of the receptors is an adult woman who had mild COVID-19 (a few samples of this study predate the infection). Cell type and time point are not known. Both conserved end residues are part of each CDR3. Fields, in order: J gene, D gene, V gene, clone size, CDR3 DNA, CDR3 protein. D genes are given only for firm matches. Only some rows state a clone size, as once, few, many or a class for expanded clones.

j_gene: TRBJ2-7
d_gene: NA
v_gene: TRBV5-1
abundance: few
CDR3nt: TGCGCCAGCAGCTTGGCTGGGGAAATGTACGAGCAGTACTTC
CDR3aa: CASSLAGEMYEQYF

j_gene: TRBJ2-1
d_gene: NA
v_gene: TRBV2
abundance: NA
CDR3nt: TGTGCCAGCAGTGAAGTGGGTAATGAGCAGTTCTTC
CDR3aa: CASSEVGNEQFF

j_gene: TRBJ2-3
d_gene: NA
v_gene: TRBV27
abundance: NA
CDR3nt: TGTGCCAGCAGTTTACTTCAGGCTAGCACAGATACGCAGTATTTT
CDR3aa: CASSLLQASTDTQYF

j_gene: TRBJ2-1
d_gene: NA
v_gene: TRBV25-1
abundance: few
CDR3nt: TGTGCCAGCAGTGAAGGCCCCTACAATGAGCAGTTCTTC
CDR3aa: CASSEGPYNEQFF

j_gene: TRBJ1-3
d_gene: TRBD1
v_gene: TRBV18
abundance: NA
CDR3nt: TGTGCCAGCTCACCAGGGACAGATGGAAACACCATATATTTT
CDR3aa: CASSPGTDGNTIYF

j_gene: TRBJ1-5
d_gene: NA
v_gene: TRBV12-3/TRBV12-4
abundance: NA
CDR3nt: TGTGCCAGCAGTTTTGGATTCGGCAATCAGCCCCAGCATTTT
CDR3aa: CASSFGFGNQPQHF

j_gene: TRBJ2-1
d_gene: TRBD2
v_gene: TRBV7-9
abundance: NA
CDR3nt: TGTGCCAGCAGCTTAGTTGTTGGGCGGGAGAGCTCCTACAATGAGCAGTTCTTC
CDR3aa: CASSLVVGRESSYNEQFF

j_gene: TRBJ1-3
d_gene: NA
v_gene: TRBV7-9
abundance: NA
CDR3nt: TGTGCCAGCAGCCGACAGGTCTCTGGAAACACCATATATTTT
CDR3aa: CASSRQVSGNTIYF

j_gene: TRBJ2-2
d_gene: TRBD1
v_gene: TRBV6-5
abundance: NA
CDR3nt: TGTGCCAGCAGTTACCGACGCCGGTGGACAGGGAGGACCGGGGAGCTGTTTTTT
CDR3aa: CASSYRRRWTGRTGELFF

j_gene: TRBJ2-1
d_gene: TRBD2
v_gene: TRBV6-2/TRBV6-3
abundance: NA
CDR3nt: TGTGCCAGCAGTCCTTATCTCCTAGCGGGAGGCGGTCAGTTCTTC
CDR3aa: CASSPYLLAGGGQFF

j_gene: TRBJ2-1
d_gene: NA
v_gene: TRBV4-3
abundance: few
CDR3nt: TGCGCCAGCAGCCAAGATGCGGTAGCCCGCCGGAATGAGCAGTTCTTC
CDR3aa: CASSQDAVARRNEQFF

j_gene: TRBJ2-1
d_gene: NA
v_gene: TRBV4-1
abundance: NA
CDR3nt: TGCGCCAGCAGCCAAGGGCGACCAGGGACCAATGAGCAGTTCTTC
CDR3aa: CASSQGRPGTNEQFF

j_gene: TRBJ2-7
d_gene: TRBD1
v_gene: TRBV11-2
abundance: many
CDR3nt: TGTGCCAGCAGCTTAGAAGGCACCATCGGGACAGGGTACAACGAGCAGTACTTC
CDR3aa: CASSLEGTIGTGYNEQYF

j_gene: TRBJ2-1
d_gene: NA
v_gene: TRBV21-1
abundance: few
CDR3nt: TGTGCCAGCAGCAAAGGTGGAGCGAATGAGCAGTTCTTC
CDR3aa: CASSKGGANEQFF

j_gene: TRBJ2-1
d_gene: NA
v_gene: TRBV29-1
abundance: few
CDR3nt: TGCAGCGTGCGCCGGGACACATACAATGAGCAGTTCTTC
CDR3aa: CSVRRDTYNEQFF

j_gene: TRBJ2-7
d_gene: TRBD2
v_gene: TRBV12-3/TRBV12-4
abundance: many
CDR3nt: TGTGCCAGCAGTTTATGGGGGGGAGACGAGCAGTACTTC
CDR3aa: CASSLWGGDEQYF

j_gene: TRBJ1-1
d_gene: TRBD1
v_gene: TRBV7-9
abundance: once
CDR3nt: TGTGCCAGCAGCGTACCGGGACAGGGGGCTTTCCCCCACACTGAAGCTTTCTTT
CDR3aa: CASSVPGQGAFPHTEAFF

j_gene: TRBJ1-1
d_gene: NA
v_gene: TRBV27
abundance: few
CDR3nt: TGTGCCAGCAGTTTAGTTCGGGGAATGAACACTGAAGCTTTCTTT
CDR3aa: CASSLVRGMNTEAFF

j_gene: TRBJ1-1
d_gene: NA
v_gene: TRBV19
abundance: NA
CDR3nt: TGTGCCAGTAGTATTCAAGGGAAGAACACTGAAGCTTTCTTT
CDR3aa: CASSIQGKNTEAFF

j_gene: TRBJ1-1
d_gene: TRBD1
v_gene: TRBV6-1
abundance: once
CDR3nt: TGTGCCAGCAGTGCCGGGCAGGGGGGTGGATCTGAAGCTTTCTTT
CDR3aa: CASSAGQGGGSEAFF

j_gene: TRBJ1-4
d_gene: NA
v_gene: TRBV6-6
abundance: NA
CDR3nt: TGTGCCAGCAGTTACTCGAGAGGGTATGCGACTAATGAAAAACTGTTTTTT
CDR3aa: CASSYSRGYATNEKLFF

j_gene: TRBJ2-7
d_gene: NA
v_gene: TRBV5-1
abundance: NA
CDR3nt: TGCGCCAGCAGCTTGGCAGCGGGTCGGGGCTACGAGCAGTACTTC
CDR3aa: CASSLAAGRGYEQYF